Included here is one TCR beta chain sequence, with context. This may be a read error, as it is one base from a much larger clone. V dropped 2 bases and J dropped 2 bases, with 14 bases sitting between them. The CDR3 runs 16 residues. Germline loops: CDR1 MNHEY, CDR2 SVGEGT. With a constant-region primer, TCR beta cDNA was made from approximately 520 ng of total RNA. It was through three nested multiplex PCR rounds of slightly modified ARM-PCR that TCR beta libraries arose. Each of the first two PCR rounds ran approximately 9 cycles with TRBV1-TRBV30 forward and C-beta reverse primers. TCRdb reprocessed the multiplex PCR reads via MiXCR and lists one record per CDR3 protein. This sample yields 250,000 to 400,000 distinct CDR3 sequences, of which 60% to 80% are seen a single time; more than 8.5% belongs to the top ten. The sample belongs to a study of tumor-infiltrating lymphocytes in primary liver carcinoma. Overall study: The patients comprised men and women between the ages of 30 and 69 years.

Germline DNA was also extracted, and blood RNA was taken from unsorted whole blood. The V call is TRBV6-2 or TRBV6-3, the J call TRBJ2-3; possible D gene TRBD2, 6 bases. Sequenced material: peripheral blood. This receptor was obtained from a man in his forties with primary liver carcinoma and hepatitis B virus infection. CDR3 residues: CASSYALEGSTDTQYF. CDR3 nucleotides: TGTGCCAGCAGTTACGCATTGGAGGGGTCCACAGATACGCAGTATTTT.